This TCR beta chain was retrieved from a study of blood T cell repertoires in COVID-19. Study-level background: The United States, Italy and Spain supplied acute and convalescent COVID-19 samples. In each case, the material was cDNA or gDNA derived from T cells, B-cell-depleted T cells, or PBMCs.

The length of the CDR3 is 17 residues. V was pared by 0 bases and J by 7 bases, with 12 bases of the junction left unmatched. Germline V gene sequence: CDR1 MGHRA, CDR2 YSYEKL. As handled by the study authors: Reference gene primer amplification yielded estimated nucleated cell counts. Libraries were prepared by immunoSEQ multiplex PCR; TCRdb keeps only in-frame clonotypes and omits some of them. V and J calls and clone size come straight from that table; D and trimming were deduced from the DNA. The data show hundreds of thousands of clones, around 88% seen once. The gene calls are TRBV4-1 and TRBJ1-5; 7 bases map to TRBD1. Material for sequencing was peripheral blood. This TCR was recovered from a woman in her 30s with COVID-19, enrolled during active disease. The chain's CDR3 is CASSQEDSRQGGQPQHF. CDR3 nucleotides: TGCGCCAGCAGCCAAGAAGATAGTCGACAGGGTGGGCAGCCCCAGCATTTT.